Listed below are T cell receptor beta chains from one sample, sequenced in a study of CD8+ T cells in alopecia areata. Using immunoSEQ multiplex PCR, the repertoire was profiled, and TCRdb retains in-frame clones only, with some absent. The data contain about 110,000 clones, around 59% of them singletons. Material for sequencing was CD8+ T cells sorted from blood. All receptors come from a human donor in good health. The CDR3 runs from the conserved cysteine through the conserved F or W. The order of the fields is CDR3 protein, V gene.

CDR3: CASYSGFGYGYTF; V: TRBV6-1
CDR3: CATSRDRGRFGTGELFF; V: TRBV15
CDR3: CAWSRPGTGVGQPQHF; V: TRBV30
CDR3: CASSPTGTGAYGYTF; V: TRBV9
CDR3: CASSLAGTAYEQYF; V: TRBV5-1
CDR3: CASSLGIAYGYTF; V: TRBV27
CDR3: CASSLRQGPFHTEAFF; V: TRBV28
CDR3: CASSPRGQALWGQYF; V: TRBV5-4
CDR3: CSVEAGGTNTGELFF; V: TRBV29-1
CDR3: CSVGPQGRYGYTF; V: TRBV29-1
CDR3: CASSLGVRDIQYF; V: TRBV28
CDR3: CASSEAHPALLAGGDNEQFF; V: TRBV2
CDR3: CASSTGTSGGVQFF; V: TRBV6-5
CDR3: CASSASGVYGYTF; V: TRBV6-5
CDR3: CASSPWEAVTQYF; V: TRBV10-2
CDR3: CASSPDRGLNYGYTF; V: TRBV11-2
CDR3: CASRGPQHF; V: TRBV27
CDR3: CASSYPGSYGYTF; V: TRBV6-5
CDR3: CAWSVLLGSSQGGRGYTF; V: TRBV30
CDR3: CASSESQAKYGYTF; V: TRBV10-1
CDR3: CASSRGGLRYGYTF; V: TRBV7-9
CDR3: CASSPQLWRSYNEQFF; V: TRBV7-8
CDR3: CASSEQGGGGYTF; V: TRBV13
CDR3: CASSLAGGVTYEQYF; V: TRBV4-1
CDR3: CASSGPSGGNADTQYF; V: TRBV2
CDR3: CASTETYNEQFF; V: TRBV28
CDR3: CALQRTLTYEQYF; V: TRBV30
CDR3: CASSLNYEQYF; V: TRBV11-2
CDR3: CATKGGQDRLFF; V: TRBV15
CDR3: CASSQEQASGGWTPNYNEQFF; V: TRBV4-3
CDR3: CASSLPSPSGPTGPTDTQYF; V: TRBV27
CDR3: CASRIGTGNYGYTF; V: TRBV28
CDR3: CASSSPALGFETQYF; V: TRBV6-6
CDR3: CASSYSGTSGANVLTF; V: TRBV6-5
CDR3: CSVRTGNQPQHF; V: TRBV29-1
CDR3: CALRAVGTEAFF; V: TRBV30
CDR3: CATSPQSSDRGLVEQYF; V: TRBV15
CDR3: CSVAPIAGAKNIQYF; V: TRBV29-1
CDR3: CASSLLSGIGQETQYF; V: TRBV28
CDR3: CASSQNGRNQETQYF; V: TRBV23-1
CDR3: CSVAEAGGPQETQYF; V: TRBV29-1
CDR3: CASRENSGANVLTF; V: TRBV2
CDR3: CASSLEGTIGGELFF; V: TRBV7-2
CDR3: CASSLNGLAPEETQYF; V: TRBV13
CDR3: CASRYVAGRWTEAFF; V: TRBV28
CDR3: CASSPSGSTDTQYF; V: TRBV4-2
CDR3: CASSLGRGPTDTQYF; V: TRBV13
CDR3: CSVDDDRRYANEQFF; V: TRBV29-1
CDR3: CASRRTASSTDTQYF; V: TRBV6-1
CDR3: CAWRYRDPYNEQFF; V: TRBV30
CDR3: CSVEDRGQGLYEQYF; V: TRBV29-1
CDR3: CASSPRQGIGETQYF; V: TRBV18
CDR3: CAWSAGTGGTDTQYF; V: TRBV30
CDR3: CASSFPVQGFGYTF; V: TRBV13
CDR3: CASSEAPTVYNEQFF; V: TRBV6-1